This T cell receptor (beta chain) appears in the sequencing data of a study of T cells expressing NK-cell markers. As for the study in general: Sorted CD3+CD56+NKG2C+, CD3+CD56+NKG2C- and CD3+CD56-NKG2C+ T cells supplied TCR beta repertoires. Seven sequenced donors out of eight were HCMV-seropositive, one seronegative.

This CDR3 has 16 residues. Per the germline V gene, CDR1 is SEHNR and CDR2 is FQNEAQ (reference sequence). Following a re-call of the 5' RACE reads, TCRdb has one entry per CDR3 protein and lacks DNA. With approximately 380,000 distinct CDR3 sequences in the sample, the ten largest clones hold roughly 5.4%. The chain carries TRBV7-9 and TRBJ2-1; the D call from TCRdb, TRBD2, cannot be confirmed without DNA. This clonotype was obtained from a man aged 18 to 69 in good health. Sequenced input: blood T cells: a sorted CD56 or NKG2C T cell subset, CD4+ or CD8+ T cells, or bulk PBMC T cells (not recorded which). This CDR3 is CASSLAGLAGGNEQFF.